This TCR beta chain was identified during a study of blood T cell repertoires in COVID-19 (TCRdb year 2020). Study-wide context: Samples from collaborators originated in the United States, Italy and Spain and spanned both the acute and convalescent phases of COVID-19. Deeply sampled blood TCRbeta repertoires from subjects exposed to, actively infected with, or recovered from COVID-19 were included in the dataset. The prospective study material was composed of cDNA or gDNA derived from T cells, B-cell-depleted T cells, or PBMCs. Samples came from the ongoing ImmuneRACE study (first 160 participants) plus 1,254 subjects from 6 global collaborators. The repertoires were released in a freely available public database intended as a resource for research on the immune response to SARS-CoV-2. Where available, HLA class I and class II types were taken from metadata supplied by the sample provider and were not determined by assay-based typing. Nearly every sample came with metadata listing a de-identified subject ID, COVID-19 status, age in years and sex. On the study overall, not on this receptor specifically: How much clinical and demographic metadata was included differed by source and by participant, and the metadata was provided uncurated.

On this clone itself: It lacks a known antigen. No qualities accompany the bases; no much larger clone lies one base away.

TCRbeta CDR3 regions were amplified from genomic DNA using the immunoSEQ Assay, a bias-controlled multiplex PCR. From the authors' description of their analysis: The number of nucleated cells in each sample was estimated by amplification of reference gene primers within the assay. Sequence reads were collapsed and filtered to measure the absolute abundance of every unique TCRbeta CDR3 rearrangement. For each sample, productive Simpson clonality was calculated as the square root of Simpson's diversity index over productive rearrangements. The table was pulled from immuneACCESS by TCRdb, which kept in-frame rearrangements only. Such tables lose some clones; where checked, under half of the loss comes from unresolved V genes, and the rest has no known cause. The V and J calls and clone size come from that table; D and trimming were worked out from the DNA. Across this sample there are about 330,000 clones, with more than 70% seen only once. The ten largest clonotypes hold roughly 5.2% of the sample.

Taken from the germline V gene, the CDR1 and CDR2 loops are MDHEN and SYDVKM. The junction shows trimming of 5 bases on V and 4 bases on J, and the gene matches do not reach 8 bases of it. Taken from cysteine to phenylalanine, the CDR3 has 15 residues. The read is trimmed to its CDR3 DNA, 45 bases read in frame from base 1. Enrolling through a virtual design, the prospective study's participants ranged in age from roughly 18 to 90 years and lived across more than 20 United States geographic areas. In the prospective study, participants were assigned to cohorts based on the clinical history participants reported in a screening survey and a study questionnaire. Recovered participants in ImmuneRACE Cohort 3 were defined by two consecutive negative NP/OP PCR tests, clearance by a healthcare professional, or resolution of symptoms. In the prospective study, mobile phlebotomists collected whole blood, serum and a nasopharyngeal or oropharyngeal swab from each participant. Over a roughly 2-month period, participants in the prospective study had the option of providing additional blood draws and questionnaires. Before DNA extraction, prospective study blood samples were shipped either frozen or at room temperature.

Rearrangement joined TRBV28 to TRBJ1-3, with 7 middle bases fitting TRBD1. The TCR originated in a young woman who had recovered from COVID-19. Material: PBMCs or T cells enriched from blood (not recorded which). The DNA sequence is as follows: TGTGCCAGCAGTGGTTTTCCAGGGGGGGGAAACACCATATATTTT. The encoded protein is CASSGFPGGGNTIYF.